Listed below are T cell receptor beta chains from one sample, sequenced in a study of patients and donors after allogeneic stem cell transplantation. TCRdb passed the RT-PCR reads through MiXCR, listing each CDR3 protein once. This table holds some 880,000 distinct CDR3 sequences, approximately 18% found once. Sample: blood, either unsorted or a sorted T cell fraction (not recorded which). The receptors derive from a human donor who was either an allogeneic HSCT recipient or a stem cell or donor lymphocyte infusion donor (not recorded which). It is not recorded whose cells these are; they may come from a transplant donor. Each CDR3 is given with its conserved first and last residue. Only part of the rows carry a size: once, few, many, or a class if the clone is expanded.

TRBV11-1	few	CASSSFGGLAASSYEQYF
TRBV12-3/TRBV12-4	NA	CASSPGGGAEAFF
TRBV29-1	NA	CSVVTSRSYEQYF
TRBV12-3/TRBV12-4	NA	CASSKAGGNQETQYF
TRBV4-1	few	CASSLWGLLENTEAFF
TRBV6-1	NA	CASGGQGFGEQYF
TRBV4-1	NA	CASSQVIGGASYGYTF
TRBV6-2/TRBV6-3	few	CASSFFDPWGLVNQPQHF
TRBV3-1	NA	CASSQDLDSGRRETQYF
TRBV2	few	CASCRGWNQPQHF
TRBV5-1	NA	CASSSLTLSGSYGYTF
TRBV24-1	NA	CATSDSRNEQFF
TRBV6-5	many	CASSSTATNEKLFF
TRBV20-1	few	CSARRGTAGQETQYF
TRBV4-3	NA	CASSSLRSIGANTGELFF
TRBV12-3/TRBV12-4	many	CASKKGGSNQPQHF
TRBV19	few	CASLDRDANEKLFF
TRBV6-5	NA	CASSYSGALDYNEQFF
TRBV5-1	few	CASSSRETDTQYF
TRBV27	few	CASSLYWTGFSAETQYF
TRBV4-2	NA	CASSQEVGQGNTIYF
TRBV7-9	NA	CASSNPVAGQHLNEQFF
TRBV5-1	NA	CASSLEAGVSTEAFF
TRBV7-9	NA	CASIETRSHEQYF
TRBV7-9	few	CASSLEGWGYGYTF
TRBV12-3/TRBV12-4	many	CASSARQGYEQYF
TRBV3-1	NA	CASSQSDVNTGELFF
TRBV29-1	many	CSAHRNTGELFF
TRBV6-1	NA	CASSRDPGHEQYF
TRBV5-1	few	CASSLGQGAIGELFF
TRBV4-2	NA	CASSQEWVPNTGELFF
TRBV7-9	NA	CASSPATNEKLFF
TRBV27	NA	CASSFWRGRAGDTQYF
TRBV5-1	NA	CASSFMQGMNTEAFF
TRBV6-1	NA	CASRKTSRTDEQFF
TRBV10-3	NA	CAISEGAGVDEQYF
TRBV12-3/TRBV12-4	many	CASNRGGTDTQYF
TRBV12-3/TRBV12-4	few	CASSPDRGSLYGYTF
TRBV12-3/TRBV12-4	NA	CASSLSAGTTYGTQYF
TRBV5-1	few	CASSLEGTGNNYEQYF
TRBV7-6	few	CASSPKIGRVADTQYF
TRBV11-1	few	CASSLSSGQAPREQFF
TRBV7-6	NA	CASSSTGAGGTEAFF
TRBV6-5	few	CASSYGSATPPADTQYF
TRBV4-1	few	CASSQAGGKYGELFF
TRBV6-5	few	CASSYPAGLAGTYEQYF
TRBV2	few	CASRSGQFEKLFF
TRBV6-1	few	CASSDGGSPLHF
TRBV20-1	many	CSARRSQNTEAFF
TRBV5-1	few	CASRADLGTEAFF
TRBV20-1	NA	CSARQRGNEQYF
TRBV29-1	NA	CSVERGFYGYTF
TRBV5-1	few	CASSLYGQENTEAFF
TRBV20-1	NA	CSARDLGSDGYTF
TRBV4-3	NA	CASSQDLTGANTGELFF
TRBV12-3/TRBV12-4	NA	CASSLGGPIRELFF
TRBV20-1	few	CSARDPRTSGGTYEQYF
TRBV5-5	many	CASSLNPTDTQYF
TRBV24-1	NA	CATSGSPNTGELFF
TRBV20-1	few	CSASRPDRLAYEQYF